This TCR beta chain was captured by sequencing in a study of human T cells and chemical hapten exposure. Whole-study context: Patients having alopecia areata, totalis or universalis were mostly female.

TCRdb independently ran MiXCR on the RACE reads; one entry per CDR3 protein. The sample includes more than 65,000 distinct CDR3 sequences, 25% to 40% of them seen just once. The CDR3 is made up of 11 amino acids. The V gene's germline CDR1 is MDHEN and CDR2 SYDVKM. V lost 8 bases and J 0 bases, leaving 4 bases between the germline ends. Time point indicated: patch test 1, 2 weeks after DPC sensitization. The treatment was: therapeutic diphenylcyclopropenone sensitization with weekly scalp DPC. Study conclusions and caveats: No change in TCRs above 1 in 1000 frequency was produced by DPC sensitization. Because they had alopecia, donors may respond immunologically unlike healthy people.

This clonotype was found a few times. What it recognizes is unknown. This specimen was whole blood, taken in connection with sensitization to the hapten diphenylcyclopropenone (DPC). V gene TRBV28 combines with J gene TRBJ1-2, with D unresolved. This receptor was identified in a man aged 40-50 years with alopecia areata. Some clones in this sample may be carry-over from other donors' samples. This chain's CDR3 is CASFTNYGYTF. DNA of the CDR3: TGTGCCAGCTTTACTAACTATGGCTACACCTTC.